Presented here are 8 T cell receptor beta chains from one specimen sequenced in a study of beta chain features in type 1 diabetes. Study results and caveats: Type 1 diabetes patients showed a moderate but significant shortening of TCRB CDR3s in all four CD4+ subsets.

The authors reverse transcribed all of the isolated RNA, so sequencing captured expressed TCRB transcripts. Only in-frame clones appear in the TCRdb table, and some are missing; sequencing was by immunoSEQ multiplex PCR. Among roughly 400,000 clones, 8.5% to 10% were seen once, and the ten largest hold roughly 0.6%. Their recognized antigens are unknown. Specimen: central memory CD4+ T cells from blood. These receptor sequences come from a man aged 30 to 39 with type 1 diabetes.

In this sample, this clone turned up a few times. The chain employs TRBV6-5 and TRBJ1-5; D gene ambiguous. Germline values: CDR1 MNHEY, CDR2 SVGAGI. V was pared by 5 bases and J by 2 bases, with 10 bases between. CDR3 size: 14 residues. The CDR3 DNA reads TGTGCCAGCAGTCGGGGAAGCGGCAATCAGCCCCAGCATTTT. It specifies CASSRGSGNQPQHF.

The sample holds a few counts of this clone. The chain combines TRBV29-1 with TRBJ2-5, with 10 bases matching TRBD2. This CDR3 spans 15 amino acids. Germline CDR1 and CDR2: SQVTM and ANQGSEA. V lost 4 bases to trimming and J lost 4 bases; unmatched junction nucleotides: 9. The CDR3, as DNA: TGCAGCGTTGGCCTAGCGGGAGTTGCGTTAGAGACCCAGTACTTC. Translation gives CSVGLAGVALETQYF.

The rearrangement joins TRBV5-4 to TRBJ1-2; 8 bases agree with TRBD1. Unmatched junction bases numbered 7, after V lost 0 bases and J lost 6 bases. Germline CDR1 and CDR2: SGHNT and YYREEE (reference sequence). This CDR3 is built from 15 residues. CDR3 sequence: CASSLAAQGADGYTF. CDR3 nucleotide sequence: TGTGCCAGCAGCTTGGCTGCCCAGGGGGCAGATGGCTACACCTTC.

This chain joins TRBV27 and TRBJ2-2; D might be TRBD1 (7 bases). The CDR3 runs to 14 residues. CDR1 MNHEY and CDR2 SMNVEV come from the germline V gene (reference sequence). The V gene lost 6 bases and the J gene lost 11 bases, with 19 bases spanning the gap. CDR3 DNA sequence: TGTGCCAGCAGACGAGGAGACAGGGACTCTGAGCTGTTTTTT. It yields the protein CASRRGDRDSELFF.

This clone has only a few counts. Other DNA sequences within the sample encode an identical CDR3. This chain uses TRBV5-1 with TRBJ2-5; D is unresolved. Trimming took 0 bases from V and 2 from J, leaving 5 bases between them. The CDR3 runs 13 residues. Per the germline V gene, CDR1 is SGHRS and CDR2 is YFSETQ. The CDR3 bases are TGCGCCAGCAGCTTGGGAGGACAAGAGACCCAGTACTTC. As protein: CASSLGGQETQYF.

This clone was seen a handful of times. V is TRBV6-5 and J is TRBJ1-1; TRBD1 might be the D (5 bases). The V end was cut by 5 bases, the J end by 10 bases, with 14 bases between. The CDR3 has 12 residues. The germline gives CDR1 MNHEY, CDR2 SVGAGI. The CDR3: CASSGGPPRAFF. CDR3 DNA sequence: TGTGCCAGCAGTGGGGGTCCGCCGAGAGCTTTCTTT.

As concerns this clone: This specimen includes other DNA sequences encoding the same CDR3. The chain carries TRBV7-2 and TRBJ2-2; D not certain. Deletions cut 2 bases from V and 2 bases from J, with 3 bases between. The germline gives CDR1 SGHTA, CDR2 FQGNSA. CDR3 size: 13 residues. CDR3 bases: TGTGCCAGCAGCTTATCAAACACCGGGGAGCTGTTTTTT. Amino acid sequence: CASSLSNTGELFF.

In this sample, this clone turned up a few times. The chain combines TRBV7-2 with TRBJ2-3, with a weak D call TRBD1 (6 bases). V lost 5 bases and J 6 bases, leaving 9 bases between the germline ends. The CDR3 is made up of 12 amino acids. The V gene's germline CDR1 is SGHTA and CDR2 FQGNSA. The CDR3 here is CASSQRGDTQYF. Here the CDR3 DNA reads TGTGCCAGCAGCCAGAGGGGGGATACGCAGTATTTT.